This section outlines one TCR beta chain sequence together with its context. Its antigen is not identified. As to treatment: approximately nine-day PBMC culture with coronavirus spike peptide pools or control peptides (ViraFEST assay). Two million PBMCs went into each well for culture with approximately 9.4 IU/ml IL-2 and roughly 9 ug/ml peptide pools. The sample belongs to a study of vaccination and CD4 T cells after COVID-19. Study at large: Convalescent donors were composed of six males and four females, of whom two were Hispanic. Ranging from 14 to 241, the interval between dose two and post-vaccine sampling had a median of 72 days.

The study sequenced cultured CD4+ T cell DNA using the Oncomine TCR Beta short-read assay. TCRdb ran MiXCR on the PCR reads and lists one entry per CDR3 protein. Among more than 15,000 distinct CDR3 sequences, less than 70% were seen once, and the ten largest hold roughly 20%. The CDR3 is 14 residues long. V trimming: 5 bases; J trimming: 6 bases; junction bases outside the gene matches: 6. Germline values: CDR1 MGHDK, CDR2 SYGVNS. This chain links TRBV25-1 with TRBJ2-2; TRBD1 aligns across 7 bases. The sequencing used CD4+ T cells from blood, cultured in vitro, collected before SARS-CoV-2 vaccination. This clonotype was obtained from a human donor who had recovered from COVID-19. CDR3 coding DNA: TGTGCCAGCAGTCTTAAACAGGGGTCCGGGGAGCTGTTTTTT. This translates into CASSLKQGSGELFF.